Listed below are T cell receptor beta chains from one sample, sequenced in a study of regulatory T cells in long-lasting Graves disease. Each CDR3 protein gets one entry after TCRdb re-called the multiplex PCR reads with MiXCR. Of hundreds of thousands of distinct CDR3 sequences listed, 22% were seen once; the top ten hold roughly 13%. The sample here was peripheral blood mononuclear cells (PBMCs), taken when the disease was refractory, from a patient treated with antithyroid drugs. The receptors stem from a female donor with Graves disease. Both conserved end residues are part of each CDR3. Fields, in order: D gene, V gene, J gene, clone size, CDR3 protein, CDR3 DNA. The D gene is left open where the match is weak. Clone size is given for some rows only: seen once, a few or many times, or a class if the clone is expanded.

NA	TRBV6-2/TRBV6-3	TRBJ1-2	many	CASSYAGQTFYGYTF	TGTGCCAGCAGTTACGCCGGACAAACTTTTTATGGCTACACCTTC
TRBD1	TRBV6-2/TRBV6-3	TRBJ1-2	many	CASSYTGGNYGYTF	TGTGCCAGCAGTTATACAGGGGGAAACTATGGCTACACCTTC
NA	TRBV19	TRBJ1-1	many	CASSMTGDYTEAFF	TGTGCCAGTAGTATGACAGGAGATTACACTGAAGCTTTCTTT
NA	TRBV2	TRBJ2-3	NA	CASSQAVDTQYF	TGTGCCAGCAGCCAAGCGGTTGATACGCAGTATTTT
TRBD1	TRBV19	TRBJ1-3	once	CASSLTGARGNTIYF	TGTGCCAGTAGCCTCACAGGGGCGCGCGGAAACACCATATATTTT
TRBD2	TRBV7-8	TRBJ2-2	NA	CASSLRGVAGATGELFF	TGTGCCAGCAGCTTAAGGGGGGTAGCGGGAGCCACCGGGGAGCTGTTTTTT
TRBD2	TRBV28	TRBJ2-5	many	CASSLLDGGIQETQYF	TGTGCCAGCAGTTTGCTAGACGGGGGGATTCAAGAGACCCAGTACTTC
TRBD1	TRBV20-1	TRBJ2-7	NA	CSAWTGVSYEQYF	TGCAGTGCCTGGACAGGCGTTTCCTACGAGCAGTACTTC
TRBD2	TRBV20-1	TRBJ2-2	few	CSARAGGAGELFF	TGCAGTGCTAGGGCGGGAGGGGCCGGGGAGCTGTTTTTT
NA	TRBV19	TRBJ1-5	NA	CASSTLELGRQPQHF	TGTGCCAGTAGTACCCTGGAACTCGGACGGCAGCCCCAGCATTTT
TRBD1	TRBV27	TRBJ2-7	few	CASSPRGGTGEQYF	TGTGCCAGCAGTCCTAGAGGGGGCACGGGTGAGCAGTACTTC
TRBD1	TRBV9	TRBJ2-7	NA	CASSVGTGANLYEQYF	TGTGCCAGCAGCGTAGGGACAGGGGCGAACCTCTACGAGCAGTACTTC
TRBD2	TRBV6-1	TRBJ2-1	many	CASRGLAGVDEQFF	TGTGCCAGCAGGGGGCTAGCGGGAGTCGATGAGCAGTTCTTC
NA	TRBV28	TRBJ2-5	many	CASSFSSGIGETQYF	TGTGCCAGCAGTTTTAGCAGCGGTATAGGAGAGACCCAGTACTTC
TRBD2	TRBV4-1	TRBJ2-3	NA	CASSRSGGDSTDTQYF	TGCGCCAGCAGCCGTAGCGGGGGGGATAGCACAGATACGCAGTATTTT
TRBD2	TRBV3-1	TRBJ2-5	NA	CASSQGTSGSTF	TGTGCCAGCAGCCAAGGGACTAGCGGGTCCACCTTC
NA	TRBV28	TRBJ1-5	many	CASSLGVGHSNQPQHF	TGTGCCAGCAGTTTGGGAGTCGGGCACAGCAATCAGCCCCAGCATTTT
NA	TRBV20-1	TRBJ1-2	NA	CSTRADYGYTF	TGCAGTACTAGGGCAGATTATGGCTACACCTTC
NA	TRBV7-2	TRBJ1-2	NA	CASSLYLPGTGKGYTF	TGTGCCAGCAGCTTATACCTCCCCGGGACTGGTAAGGGCTACACCTTC
TRBD1	TRBV6-4	TRBJ2-7	few	CASSYPLGDRGHEQYF	TGTGCCAGCAGTTACCCCCTTGGGGACAGGGGGCACGAGCAGTACTTC
NA	TRBV20-1	TRBJ2-1	NA	CSADQTYNEQFF	TGCAGTGCGGATCAAACTTACAATGAGCAGTTCTTC
NA	TRBV27	TRBJ2-7	NA	CASSLSPIQGPRGYEQYF	TGTGCCAGCAGTTTAAGCCCCATTCAGGGTCCTCGAGGCTACGAGCAGTACTTC
NA	TRBV6-5	TRBJ1-4	many	CASSYGGRGTNEKLFF	TGTGCCAGCAGTTACGGGGGCCGAGGAACTAATGAAAAACTGTTTTTT
NA	TRBV6-1	TRBJ1-6	NA	CASSFPGDGSKASPLHF	TGTGCCAGCAGCTTCCCAGGGGACGGCAGTAAGGCTTCACCCCTCCACTTT
NA	TRBV6-1	TRBJ1-1	many	CASSHGQNTEAFF	TGTGCCAGCAGCCATGGACAGAACACTGAAGCTTTCTTT
TRBD1	TRBV12-3/TRBV12-4	TRBJ2-5	many	CASRQGARETQYF	TGTGCCAGCAGACAGGGGGCGCGGGAGACCCAGTACTTC
NA	TRBV11-3	TRBJ1-2	many	CASSLDPRERGYTF	TGTGCCAGCAGCTTAGATCCTCGGGAGCGTGGCTACACCTTC
TRBD1	TRBV28	TRBJ1-4	many	CASSSFRGGNEKLFF	TGTGCCAGCAGTTCCTTCAGGGGGGGGAATGAAAAACTGTTTTTT
NA	TRBV6-1	TRBJ1-2	many	CASSQRPSPSYGYTF	TGTGCCAGCAGTCAACGGCCGTCGCCCAGCTATGGCTACACCTTC
NA	TRBV19	TRBJ1-1	NA	CASSITGYSMNTEAFF	TGTGCCAGTAGTATTACAGGTTACTCCATGAACACTGAAGCTTTCTTT
NA	TRBV18	TRBJ2-5	few	CASSPSRGMETQYF	TGTGCCAGCTCACCTAGCCGAGGGATGGAGACCCAGTACTTC
NA	TRBV10-3	TRBJ2-4	few	CAISGEVAKNIQYF	TGTGCCATCAGTGGTGAGGTAGCCAAAAACATTCAGTACTTC
TRBD2	TRBV5-1	TRBJ2-4	NA	CASSSGLAGGLGNIQYF	TGCGCCAGCAGCTCGGGACTAGCGGGGGGTCTTGGAAACATTCAGTACTTC
TRBD2	TRBV2	TRBJ2-5	NA	CASRFAGGQETQYF	TGTGCCAGCAGATTTGCGGGGGGCCAAGAGACCCAGTACTTC
NA	TRBV20-1	TRBJ2-7	many	CSATTGEDRLYEQYF	TGCAGTGCTACAACGGGGGAGGACAGACTCTACGAGCAGTACTTC
NA	TRBV4-1	TRBJ2-7	NA	CASSQEGALDPPVSEQYF	TGCGCCAGCAGCCAAGAAGGGGCGCTAGATCCTCCGGTGAGCGAGCAGTACTTC
TRBD1	TRBV6-2/TRBV6-3	TRBJ1-2	many	CASSYSSQGEGYGYTF	TGTGCCAGCAGTTACTCGAGTCAGGGGGAGGGCTATGGCTACACCTTC
TRBD1	TRBV12-3/TRBV12-4	TRBJ2-5	many	CASSYTTGAETQYF	TGTGCCAGCAGTTACACAACAGGGGCCGAGACCCAGTACTTC
NA	TRBV30	TRBJ1-1	NA	CAWNAYGIDTEAFF	TGTGCCTGGAACGCTTACGGGATCGACACTGAAGCTTTCTTT
NA	TRBV24-1	TRBJ1-3	NA	CATSGGSSGNTIYF	TGTGCCACCAGTGGAGGAAGCTCTGGAAACACCATATATTTT
NA	TRBV12-5	TRBJ1-5	few	CASAMPGLGNQPQHF	TGTGCTAGTGCCATGCCGGGGCTGGGCAATCAGCCCCAGCATTTT
NA	TRBV28	TRBJ1-3	few	CASSFNPLSGNTIYF	TGTGCCAGCAGTTTTAACCCTCTCTCTGGAAACACCATATATTTT
NA	TRBV28	TRBJ2-5	few	CASTSDQAQETQYF	TGTGCCAGCACCTCGGACCAGGCCCAAGAGACCCAGTACTTC
NA	TRBV28	TRBJ2-7	many	CASRLGGSYEQYF	TGTGCCAGCAGACTAGGGGGCTCCTACGAGCAGTACTTC
TRBD1	TRBV7-9	TRBJ1-4	many	CASSDRVSNEKLFF	TGTGCCAGCTCCGACAGGGTATCGAATGAAAAACTGTTTTTT
NA	TRBV18	TRBJ2-5	NA	CASSRDQETQYF	TGTGCCAGCTCACGAGACCAAGAGACCCAGTACTTC
NA	TRBV2	TRBJ1-4	many	CASRLLDRVNEKLFF	TGTGCCAGCAGACTTCTGGACAGAGTTAATGAAAAACTGTTTTTT
TRBD1	TRBV6-1	TRBJ1-2	many	CASSEIQGIDGYTF	TGTGCCAGCAGTGAAATACAGGGGATCGATGGCTACACCTTC
NA	TRBV2	TRBJ2-7	NA	CAAGQGALSYEQYF	TGTGCCGCCGGCCAAGGGGCTTTATCCTACGAGCAGTACTTC
NA	TRBV7-2	TRBJ2-5	many	CASSLLPQETQYF	TGTGCCAGCAGCTTACTCCCCCAAGAGACCCAGTACTTC
NA	TRBV6-1	TRBJ1-4	few	CASRGTYGANEKLFF	TGTGCCAGCAGGGGGACATACGGAGCTAATGAAAAACTGTTTTTT
TRBD2	TRBV20-1	TRBJ2-5	few	CSIGLAGGKETQYF	TGCAGTATCGGACTAGCGGGGGGTAAAGAGACCCAGTACTTC
TRBD2	TRBV9	TRBJ2-5	few	CASSPSGGSQETQYF	TGTGCCAGCAGCCCTTCCGGCGGGAGCCAAGAGACCCAGTACTTC
NA	TRBV10-3	TRBJ1-2	many	CAISEMGRGGYTF	TGTGCCATCAGTGAGATGGGTAGAGGTGGCTACACCTTC
TRBD2	TRBV7-8	TRBJ2-1	once	CASSHKSGINEQFF	TGTGCCAGCAGCCACAAAAGCGGGATCAATGAGCAGTTCTTC
NA	TRBV6-2/TRBV6-3	TRBJ1-5	NA	CASSYLRNRDTNSNQPQHF	TGTGCCAGCAGTTACCTACGAAATCGGGACACCAATAGCAATCAGCCCCAGCATTTT
NA	TRBV12-3/TRBV12-4	TRBJ1-6	many	CASSLTGGNSPLHF	TGTGCCAGCAGTTTGACAGGTGGTAATTCACCCCTCCACTTT
TRBD1	TRBV11-2	TRBJ1-5	NA	CASSGDRGRENQPQHF	TGTGCCAGCAGCGGGGACAGGGGCCGGGAGAATCAGCCCCAGCATTTT
NA	TRBV11-2	TRBJ1-2	many	CASSLDQWTAGYTF	TGTGCCAGCAGCTTAGATCAGTGGACAGCAGGCTACACCTTC
NA	TRBV30	TRBJ1-3	NA	CAWNKGSGNTIYF	TGTGCCTGGAACAAGGGATCTGGAAACACCATATATTTT